This is a list of T cell receptor beta chains from one sample in a study of blood T cell repertoires in COVID-19. Assay: immunoSEQ multiplex PCR; the TCRdb copy retains only in-frame clones and omits some. There are approximately 50,000 clones in the sample; 80% to 90% occur only once, and 3% to 3.5% lies in the top ten. Sequencing was performed on peripheral blood. These receptor sequences come from a human donor in a cohort sampled during active COVID-19. Each CDR3 is given with its conserved first and last residue. D genes are given only for firm matches. A clone size is listed for some rows: how often the clone was seen (once, few, many), or a class if it is expanded.

>TRBV7-8|NA|NA|TRBJ2-3
TGTGCCAGCCGTAGCGGTCTCGGCACAGATACGCAGTATTTT
CASRSGLGTDTQYF
>TRBV3-1/TRBV3-2|NA|NA|TRBJ2-5
TGTGCCAGCAGCCAAGATAGGGGGGAGACCCAGTACTTC
CASSQDRGETQYF
>TRBV6-5|NA|NA|TRBJ1-3
TGTGCCAGCAGACAGGGCGCTGGAAACACCATATATTTT
CASRQGAGNTIYF
>TRBV2|TRBD1|NA|TRBJ2-7
TGTGCCAGCAGGGAGACAGGGATCTCCTACGAGCAGTACTTC
CASRETGISYEQYF
>TRBV29-1|NA|NA|TRBJ1-1
TGCAGCGTCATTCCTAGGGGACACGACTACCAAGCTTTCTTT
CSVIPRGHDYQAFF
>TRBV9|TRBD2|NA|TRBJ2-1
TGTGCCAGCAGCCTCCGGACTAGCGAGAATGAGCAGTTCTTC
CASSLRTSENEQFF
>TRBV7-2|NA|NA|TRBJ2-1
TGTGCCAGCAGCTTAGGAGGGGGGGAAGAGCAGTTCTTC
CASSLGGGEEQFF
>TRBV7-8|NA|NA|TRBJ1-5
TGTGCCAGCAGCTTACGGAGCATGCGTCAGCCCCAGCATTTT
CASSLRSMRQPQHF
>TRBV4-1|NA|NA|TRBJ2-7
TGCGCCAGCAGCCAAAGTACGAGAGAATACGAGCAGTACTTC
CASSQSTREYEQYF
>TRBV4-3|NA|NA|TRBJ2-6
TGCGCCAGCAGCCAAGAACCTACAGGGGGGGCTCTCTCTGGGGCCAACGTCCTGACTTTC
CASSQEPTGGALSGANVLTF
>TRBV7-3|TRBD2|NA|TRBJ2-1
TGTGCCAGCAGCTTAGGGCTAGCGGACAATGAGCAGTTCTTC
CASSLGLADNEQFF
>TRBV6-5|TRBD1|once|TRBJ1-5
TGTGCCAGCAGTCTGGACAGGGGAAAGCCCCAGCATTTT
CASSLDRGKPQHF
>TRBV19|TRBD2|NA|TRBJ2-2
TGTGCCAGTTACCGCGGGGGGGGAACCGGGGAGCTGTTTTTT
CASYRGGGTGELFF
>TRBV6-2/TRBV6-3|TRBD1|NA|TRBJ1-1
TGTGCCAGCAGTTCCCCCCGACAGGGAGGGAACACTGAAGCTTTCTTT
CASSSPRQGGNTEAFF
>TRBV14|NA|NA|TRBJ2-7
TGTGCCAGCAGCCACCTGCCGGCGGCCCTAGTCGAGCAGTACTTC
CASSHLPAALVEQYF
>TRBV7-2|TRBD1|NA|TRBJ1-1
TGTGCCAGCAGCTTGAATGGCAGGGGGCTCACTGAAGCTTTCTTT
CASSLNGRGLTEAFF
>TRBV7-9|NA|NA|TRBJ1-1
TGTGCCAGCAGCCCCGGACCAGACAGGGAAGCTTTCTTT
CASSPGPDREAFF
>TRBV11-1|TRBD1|NA|TRBJ1-2
TGTGCCAGCAGCCCTAGGGACAGGGGGCGAATTTATGGCTACACCTTC
CASSPRDRGRIYGYTF
>TRBV11-3|NA|NA|TRBJ2-5
TGTGCCAGCAGCTTTGACAGTCAAGAGACCCAGTACTTC
CASSFDSQETQYF
>TRBV30|TRBD1|NA|TRBJ1-1
TGTGCCTGGAGTACGGGACAGGGGAGAAGGGCTGAAGCTTTCTTT
CAWSTGQGRRAEAFF
>TRBV5-4|TRBD1|NA|TRBJ2-1
TGTGCCAGCAGCTTACTCGACAGGGGAGCTTACAATGAGCAGTTCTTC
CASSLLDRGAYNEQFF
>TRBV19|TRBD2|NA|TRBJ2-1
TGTGCCAGTAGTATAAGACTAGCGGGACTCTCCTACAATGAGCAGTTCTTC
CASSIRLAGLSYNEQFF
>TRBV6-6|NA|large|TRBJ2-7
TGTGCCAGCAGTTACTGGGGGCCATGGTCCTACGAGCAGTACTTC
CASSYWGPWSYEQYF
>TRBV6-6|TRBD1|NA|TRBJ2-5
TGTGCCAGCACTGCCGGAACAGGGGGAGAGACCCAGTACTTC
CASTAGTGGETQYF
>TRBV29-1|TRBD1|once|TRBJ2-2
TGCAGCGTTGTCCGGACAGGGAGGCTGAACACCGGGGAGCTGTTTTTT
CSVVRTGRLNTGELFF
>TRBV5-5|NA|once|TRBJ2-7
TGTGCCAGCAGCTTGTTTAACCAAATCCGGGAGCAGTACTTC
CASSLFNQIREQYF
>TRBV15|NA|NA|TRBJ2-5
TGTGCCACCAGCAGAGTCCGGGGATTCGGGGAGACCCAGTACTTC
CATSRVRGFGETQYF
>TRBV7-3|TRBD2|NA|TRBJ2-1
TGTGCCAGCAGCTCATTTAGCGGGGGGGCCCAGAATGAGCAGTTCTTC
CASSSFSGGAQNEQFF
>TRBV11-2|TRBD1|NA|TRBJ2-2
TGTGCCAGCAGCTTAGCGAGGACAGGGGTTGCCGGGGAGCTGTTTTTT
CASSLARTGVAGELFF
>TRBV18|NA|once|TRBJ2-3
TGTGCCAGCTCTCCGGACTCTCGCGCAGCCGATACGCAGTATTTT
CASSPDSRAADTQYF
>TRBV5-1|TRBD1|NA|TRBJ1-1
TGCGCCAGCAGCCCCAAGACAGGGGGGCGTTACACTGAAGCTTTCTTT
CASSPKTGGRYTEAFF
>TRBV27|TRBD1|NA|TRBJ2-5
TGTGCCAGCAGGACCCTCGGACAGGGGAAAGAGACCCAGTACTTC
CASRTLGQGKETQYF
>TRBV18|TRBD1|NA|TRBJ1-5
TGTGCCAGCTCACCACGGGCGGACCAGGGGGATCAGCCCCAGCATTTT
CASSPRADQGDQPQHF
>TRBV6-6|TRBD2|once|TRBJ2-7
TGTGCCAGCAGTTACTCGTACGGGGGGGCCTACGAGCAGTACTTC
CASSYSYGGAYEQYF
>TRBV7-8|TRBD1|once|TRBJ1-1
TGTGCCAGCAGCTGGCGGACAGGGGGGAACACTGAAGCTTTCTTT
CASSWRTGGNTEAFF
>TRBV5-8|NA|NA|TRBJ2-1
TGTGCCAGCAGCTTGGGGGGCGTACAATATGAGCAGTTCTTC
CASSLGGVQYEQFF
>TRBV30|TRBD2|NA|TRBJ2-1
TGTGCCGGAAACCCCAGCGGGACCCCTTTCAATGAGCAGTTCTTC
CAGNPSGTPFNEQFF
>TRBV18|TRBD1|NA|TRBJ2-4
TGTGCCAGCTCAACGACAGGGGGGAACATTCAGTACTTC
CASSTTGGNIQYF
>TRBV3-1/TRBV3-2|NA|few|TRBJ1-3
TGTGCCAGCAGCCAAGGACAGCTTGGAAACACCATATATTTT
CASSQGQLGNTIYF
>TRBV7-6|NA|NA|TRBJ2-7
TGTGCCAGCAGCTTATGGGCAGATTACGAGCAGTACTTC
CASSLWADYEQYF
>TRBV4-1|NA|NA|TRBJ1-1
TGCGCCAGCAGCCAAACAGGATCCATGAACACTGAAGCTTTCTTT
CASSQTGSMNTEAFF
>TRBV7-9|TRBD1|once|TRBJ1-1
TGTGCCAGCAGTCCTGGACCGGGACAGGGGGCTTTCTTT
CASSPGPGQGAFF
>TRBV2|NA|NA|TRBJ1-1
TGTGCCAGCAGCTGGACAGCTGAAGCTTTCTTT
CASSWTAEAFF
>TRBV12-3/TRBV12-4|NA|few|TRBJ2-2
TGTGCCAGCAACCCAGGGACCGGGGAGCTGTTTTTT
CASNPGTGELFF
>TRBV7-9|NA|NA|TRBJ1-2
TGTGCCAGCAGCTTAAAGTTACAGAACCAACCAGTTGGCTACACCTTC
CASSLKLQNQPVGYTF
>TRBV4-2|TRBD1|NA|TRBJ1-6
TGTGCCAGCAGCTTAAACCTTCAGGGGGCCTCTACTGATTCACCCCTCCACTTT
CASSLNLQGASTDSPLHF
>TRBV5-1|NA|NA|TRBJ2-3
TGCGCCAGCAGCTTGGCCGCAGGGAAACCTAGCACAGATACGCAGTATTTT
CASSLAAGKPSTDTQYF
>TRBV19|NA|NA|TRBJ1-5
TGTGCCAGTAGTATATCACGGGGAGGCTATCAGCCCCAGCATTTT
CASSISRGGYQPQHF
>TRBV5-5|NA|NA|TRBJ2-5
TGTGCCAGCAGCTTCACTAGCCTACCAGAGACCCAGTACTTC
CASSFTSLPETQYF
>TRBV7-2|TRBD1|NA|TRBJ2-7
TGTGCCAGCAGCTTAAGTGGGTTAGGGGGCGTGGGGCGGTCCTACGAGCAGTACTTC
CASSLSGLGGVGRSYEQYF
>TRBV25-1|NA|NA|TRBJ2-5
TGTGCCAGCAGTGATAGGAACCCGGGGGAGACCCAGTACTTC
CASSDRNPGETQYF
>TRBV19|TRBD1|NA|TRBJ1-5
TGTGCCAGTAAGGGGTTGGACAGGGGGATCAATCAGCCCCAGCATTTT
CASKGLDRGINQPQHF
>TRBV6-5|NA|few|TRBJ1-5
TGTGCCAGCAAACGCAGGGGTGATCAGCCCCAGCATTTT
CASKRRGDQPQHF
>TRBV2|TRBD2|once|TRBJ2-7
TGTGCCAGCAACGGGGGGGACTCCTACGAGCAGTACTTC
CASNGGDSYEQYF
>TRBV6-4|NA|NA|TRBJ2-5
TGTGCCAGCAGTGCGATTAGCGGAGAGACCCAGTACTTC
CASSAISGETQYF
>TRBV27|NA|NA|TRBJ2-7
TGTGCCAGCAGTTTTCAGGGAAGCTCCTACGAGCAGTACTTC
CASSFQGSSYEQYF
>TRBV18|TRBD2|NA|TRBJ2-7
TGTGCCAGCTCTCCCCCAGCGGGAGGGCCTGGAGAGCAGTACTTC
CASSPPAGGPGEQYF
>TRBV7-9|TRBD1|NA|TRBJ1-5
TGTGCCAGCAGCGCCAACGGACAGGGTGCCTCGGCTCAGCATTTT
CASSANGQGASAQHF